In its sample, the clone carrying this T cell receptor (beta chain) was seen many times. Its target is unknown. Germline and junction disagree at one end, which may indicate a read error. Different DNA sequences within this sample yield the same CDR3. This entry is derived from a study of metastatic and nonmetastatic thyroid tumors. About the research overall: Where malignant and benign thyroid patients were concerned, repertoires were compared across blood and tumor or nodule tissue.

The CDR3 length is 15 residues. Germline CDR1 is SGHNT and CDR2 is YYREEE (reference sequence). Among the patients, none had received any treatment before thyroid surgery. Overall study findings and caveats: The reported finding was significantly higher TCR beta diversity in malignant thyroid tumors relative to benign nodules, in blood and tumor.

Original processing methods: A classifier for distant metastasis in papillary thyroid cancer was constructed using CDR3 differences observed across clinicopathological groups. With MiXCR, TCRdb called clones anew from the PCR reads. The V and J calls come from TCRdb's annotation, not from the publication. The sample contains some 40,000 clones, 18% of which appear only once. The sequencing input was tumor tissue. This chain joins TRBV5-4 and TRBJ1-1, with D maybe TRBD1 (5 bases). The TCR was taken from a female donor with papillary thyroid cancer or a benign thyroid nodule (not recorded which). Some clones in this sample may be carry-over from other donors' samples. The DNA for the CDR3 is TGTGCCAGCAGCTTGAGCAGGGATCCAAACTCTGAAGCCTTCTTT. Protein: CASSLSRDPNSEAFF.